The entry below gives a single T cell receptor (beta chain) sequence along with its context. This record belongs to a study of low-dose radiotherapy and immunotherapy resistance in tumors. Primers used for first-strand cDNA, a TRAV- and TRBV-specific set, covered both alpha and beta chains. Amplification, which lasted 20 PCR cycles, used a constant-region primer and V-primer adapter to amplify TCRs. Via MiXCR, TCRdb re-called the reads, giving one row per CDR3 protein. This sample has some 13,000 distinct CDR3 sequences, with 60% found just once. The CDR3 has 15 residues. The germline gives CDR1 SGDLS, CDR2 YYNGEE. V dropped 3 bases and J dropped 5; count of bases not matched to a gene: 4.

This clonotype was sampled from a human donor with advanced metastatic prostate, ovarian, gallbladder or colorectal cancer (not recorded which). This table probably holds off-target reads from a library built for another chain. The V gene is TRBV9, the J gene TRBJ2-2; TRBD1 matches 10 bases. CDR3 bases: TGTGCCAGCAGCGGGGGACAGGGGAGAACCGGGGAGCTGTTTTTT. Its translation is CASSGGQGRTGELFF.